This T cell receptor (beta chain) comes out of a study of shared clonotypes between healthy human individuals. Study-wide findings and caveats: Approximately 4.5% was the fraction of naive CD4 clonotypes found shared across a few donors.

This clone was seen once. Its antigen remains unknown. Germline-derived CDR1 and CDR2 are SGHVS and FNYEAQ. The junction had 5 bases not matched to a gene; V was cut back by 5 bases and J by 3 bases. This CDR3 has 15 residues. Sorted-subset replicate PCR reactions contained 200 to 250 ng DNA, corresponding to approximately 30,000 T cell genomes. Sequencing used immunoSEQ multiplex PCR; TCRdb keeps in-frame clones, though not all of them. This sample carries about 800,000 clones, approximately 97% of them seen once, and the ten largest clones take over 0.2%. The naive CD8 subset, CD45RO-negative cells positively selected for CCR7, excluded terminally differentiated effector memory CD45RA+ cells.

Sequenced: naive CD8+ T cells sorted from blood. The chain recombines TRBV7-6 with TRBJ2-3, with 10 bases matching TRBD1. This TCR derives from a man aged 30 to 39 in good health. In DNA form, the CDR3 reads TGTGCCAGCAGCCCCCGGGACAGGGGAACAGATACGCAGTATTTT. This sequence encodes CASSPRDRGTDTQYF.